The rows below give T cell receptor beta chains drawn from one sample of a study of OX40 agonist ivuxolimab in advanced cancers. Clones were read by immunoSEQ multiplex PCR, and TCRdb kept only the in-frame ones, dropping some. Altogether 60,000 or so clones are present, roughly 80% being singletons, with the ten largest covering approximately 3%. The sequencing here drew on CD4+ or CD8+ T cells sorted from blood, taken in a trial of the OX40 agonist ivuxolimab. These receptors all stem from an adult with an advanced solid tumor such as melanoma, head and neck, liver or kidney cancer. Both conserved end residues are part of each CDR3. Fields, in order: D gene, V gene, J gene, clone size, CDR3 protein, CDR3 DNA. The D gene is left open where the match is weak. A clone size is listed for some rows: how often the clone was seen (once, few, many), or a class if it is expanded.

D: -
V: TRBV5-1
J: TRBJ1-6
size: -
CDR3: CASSLSTSTNSPLHF
DNA: TGCGCCAGCAGCTTGTCGACCAGCACAAATTCACCCCTCCACTTT

D: -
V: TRBV30
J: TRBJ2-1
size: few
CDR3: CAWRGDSRYEQFF
DNA: TGTGCCTGGAGAGGGGACTCCCGCTATGAGCAGTTCTTC

D: -
V: TRBV5-5
J: TRBJ2-7
size: -
CDR3: CASSLNFYYEQYF
DNA: TGTGCCAGCAGCTTGAACTTTTACTACGAGCAGTACTTC

D: -
V: TRBV11-2
J: TRBJ1-1
size: -
CDR3: CASSPPRSRNTEAFF
DNA: TGTGCCAGCAGCCCCCCCCGGTCCCGGAACACTGAAGCTTTCTTT

D: -
V: TRBV7-2
J: TRBJ1-1
size: -
CDR3: CASSLAQRGTGAFF
DNA: TGTGCCAGCAGCTTAGCGCAGAGGGGGACTGGAGCTTTCTTT

D: -
V: TRBV5-1
J: TRBJ2-3
size: -
CDR3: CASSFGLPGDTQYF
DNA: TGCGCCAGCAGCTTCGGACTACCAGGAGATACGCAGTATTTT

D: -
V: TRBV6-5
J: TRBJ2-7
size: -
CDR3: CASSGSTWGEQYF
DNA: TGTGCCAGCAGTGGTAGCACCTGGGGCGAGCAGTACTTC

D: -
V: TRBV9
J: TRBJ2-7
size: -
CDR3: CARIEPGYEQYF
DNA: TGTGCCAGAATTGAGCCGGGGTACGAGCAGTACTTC

D: TRBD2
V: TRBV6-1
J: TRBJ2-3
size: -
CDR3: CALNRAGGTDTQYF
DNA: TGTGCCCTAAATAGGGCGGGGGGCACAGATACGCAGTATTTT

D: -
V: TRBV28
J: TRBJ2-4
size: -
CDR3: CASSFGPAKNIQYF
DNA: TGTGCCAGCAGTTTTGGGCCCGCCAAAAACATTCAGTACTTC

D: -
V: TRBV4-1
J: TRBJ1-5
size: -
CDR3: CASSQERIGTGQPQHF
DNA: TGCGCCAGCAGCCAAGAACGGATCGGAACGGGGCAGCCCCAGCATTTT

D: -
V: TRBV6-1
J: TRBJ1-1
size: -
CDR3: CASTKRTDNTEAFF
DNA: TGTGCCAGCACTAAGAGGACAGATAACACTGAAGCTTTCTTT

D: -
V: TRBV2
J: TRBJ1-1
size: -
CDR3: CASSLTENTEAFF
DNA: TGTGCCAGCAGCCTGACAGAGAACACTGAAGCTTTCTTT

D: TRBD1
V: TRBV11-2
J: TRBJ1-6
size: few
CDR3: CASSLLGGTGDSPLHF
DNA: TGTGCCAGCAGCTTATTGGGCGGGACAGGGGACTCACCCCTCCACTTT

D: -
V: TRBV10-1
J: TRBJ2-7
size: -
CDR3: CASRACRYEQYF
DNA: TGCGCCAGCAGGGCCTGCAGGTACGAGCAGTACTTC

D: TRBD1
V: TRBV7-8
J: TRBJ1-2
size: -
CDR3: CASSLPGTGAYGYTF
DNA: TGTGCCAGCAGCTTACCCGGGACAGGGGCCTATGGCTACACCTTC

D: -
V: TRBV28
J: TRBJ1-5
size: -
CDR3: CASRLQGAGQPQHF
DNA: TGTGCCAGCAGATTACAGGGCGCTGGTCAGCCCCAGCATTTT

D: -
V: TRBV11-3
J: TRBJ1-1
size: -
CDR3: CASSLAGGRGTEAFF
DNA: TGTGCCAGCAGCTTAGCCGGGGGGCGAGGCACTGAAGCTTTCTTT

D: -
V: TRBV28
J: TRBJ2-7
size: -
CDR3: CASSLSWREQYF
DNA: TGTGCCAGCAGTTTATCTTGGAGAGAGCAGTACTTC

D: -
V: TRBV7-8
J: TRBJ2-7
size: -
CDR3: CASSLGGARGYEQYF
DNA: TGTGCCAGCAGCTTAGGCGGAGCCCGGGGCTACGAGCAGTACTTC

D: TRBD1
V: TRBV7-9
J: TRBJ1-3
size: few
CDR3: CASSAAGTEGNTIYF
DNA: TGTGCCAGCAGCGCAGCCGGGACAGAGGGAAACACCATATATTTT

D: -
V: TRBV6-5
J: TRBJ2-7
size: once
CDR3: CASSYGSQPYEQYF
DNA: TGTGCCAGCAGTTACGGGAGTCAACCCTACGAGCAGTACTTC

D: -
V: TRBV14
J: TRBJ1-1
size: -
CDR3: CASSPRDTGYTEAFF
DNA: TGTGCCAGCAGCCCAAGGGACACAGGGTACACTGAAGCTTTCTTT

D: TRBD1
V: TRBV2
J: TRBJ1-2
size: -
CDR3: CASSQQGDYGYTF
DNA: TGTGCCAGCAGTCAACAGGGGGACTATGGCTACACCTTC

D: -
V: TRBV7-9
J: TRBJ2-7
size: -
CDR3: CALPPAIHSYEQYF
DNA: TGTGCCCTACCACCCGCCATTCACTCCTACGAGCAGTACTTC

D: -
V: TRBV4-3
J: TRBJ2-4
size: -
CDR3: CASSRTGIEKNIQYF
DNA: TGCGCCAGCAGCCGCACCGGGATCGAAAAAAACATTCAGTACTTC

D: -
V: TRBV28
J: TRBJ1-1
size: -
CDR3: CASSPGKGTNTEAFF
DNA: TGTGCCAGCAGTCCAGGGAAAGGGACGAACACTGAAGCTTTCTTT

D: TRBD1
V: TRBV29-1
J: TRBJ1-1
size: -
CDR3: CGTGDMNTEAFF
DNA: TGCGGGACAGGAGACATGAACACTGAAGCTTTCTTT

D: -
V: TRBV5-1
J: TRBJ1-6
size: -
CDR3: CASSLEDGGYSPLHF
DNA: TGCGCCAGCAGCTTGGAGGACGGGGGATACTCACCCCTCCACTTT

D: -
V: TRBV7-8
J: TRBJ2-1
size: -
CDR3: CASSLMSGPYNEQFF
DNA: TGTGCCAGCAGCTTGATGTCAGGGCCCTACAATGAGCAGTTCTTC

D: -
V: TRBV10-3
J: TRBJ1-2
size: -
CDR3: CAISGDPTNYGYTF
DNA: TGTGCCATCAGCGGGGACCCAACTAACTATGGCTACACCTTC

D: TRBD2
V: TRBV5-8
J: TRBJ2-2
size: -
CDR3: CASSLFTSGGTGELFF
DNA: TGTGCCAGCAGCCTATTTACTAGCGGGGGCACCGGGGAGCTGTTTTTT

D: -
V: TRBV30
J: TRBJ2-1
size: -
CDR3: CAWSVFMRGRGQFF
DNA: TGTGCCTGGAGTGTATTTATGCGGGGGCGAGGGCAGTTCTTC

D: -
V: TRBV30
J: TRBJ1-2
size: -
CDR3: CAWSVNHGYTF
DNA: TGTGCCTGGAGTGTAAATCACGGCTACACCTTC

D: -
V: TRBV4-2
J: TRBJ2-3
size: once
CDR3: CASSQAYGELTDTQYF
DNA: TGTGCCAGCAGCCAAGCTTACGGGGAGCTAACAGATACGCAGTATTTT

D: -
V: TRBV9
J: TRBJ1-6
size: -
CDR3: CASSRPNSPLHF
DNA: TGTGCCAGCAGCCGACCGAATTCACCCCTCCACTTT

D: -
V: TRBV7-3
J: TRBJ1-3
size: -
CDR3: CASSLRLGSSGNTIYF
DNA: TGTGCCAGCAGCTTAAGGTTGGGAAGCTCTGGAAACACCATATATTTT

D: TRBD2
V: TRBV28
J: TRBJ2-5
size: once
CDR3: CASSSGILAGGRETQYF
DNA: TGTGCCAGCAGTTCCGGGATACTAGCGGGGGGCAGAGAGACCCAGTACTTC

D: -
V: TRBV7-2
J: TRBJ2-3
size: -
CDR3: CASSIRVSNTDTQYF
DNA: TGTGCCAGCAGCATCAGGGTTTCGAACACAGATACGCAGTATTTT

D: TRBD1
V: TRBV7-7
J: TRBJ2-5
size: -
CDR3: CASSSGQGVQETQYF
DNA: TGTGCTAGCAGCTCGGGACAGGGGGTTCAAGAGACCCAGTACTTC

D: -
V: TRBV28
J: TRBJ2-4
size: -
CDR3: CASRTGLAKNIQYF
DNA: TGTGCCAGCAGAACAGGGTTAGCCAAAAACATTCAGTACTTC

D: -
V: TRBV5-1
J: TRBJ2-2
size: -
CDR3: CASSLASADTGELFF
DNA: TGCGCCAGCAGCTTGGCCTCGGCAGACACCGGGGAGCTGTTTTTT

D: -
V: TRBV29-1
J: TRBJ2-3
size: -
CDR3: CSVVKGGTDTQYF
DNA: TGCAGCGTTGTTAAGGGAGGAACAGATACGCAGTATTTT

D: TRBD1
V: TRBV18
J: TRBJ2-7
size: once
CDR3: CASSPFADRADSYEQYF
DNA: TGTGCCAGCTCACCTTTTGCGGACAGGGCTGACTCCTACGAGCAGTACTTC

D: TRBD1
V: TRBV6-5
J: TRBJ2-5
size: -
CDR3: CASSYSRTGGLQTQYF
DNA: TGTGCCAGCAGTTACTCCCGGACAGGGGGGTTGCAGACCCAGTACTTC

D: -
V: TRBV5-1
J: TRBJ1-2
size: -
CDR3: CASSLGAINTYGYTF
DNA: TGCGCCAGCAGCTTGGGGGCGATAAACACCTATGGCTACACCTTC

D: -
V: TRBV11-3
J: TRBJ1-4
size: -
CDR3: CASSSGGAHEKLFF
DNA: TGTGCCAGCAGCTCTGGGGGCGCCCATGAAAAACTGTTTTTT

D: -
V: TRBV2
J: TRBJ1-1
size: -
CDR3: CASSQDGYTEAFF
DNA: TGTGCCAGCAGTCAGGACGGGTACACTGAAGCTTTCTTT

D: -
V: TRBV2
J: TRBJ1-4
size: -
CDR3: CASSKAKRNEKLFF
DNA: TGTGCCAGCAGTAAGGCAAAACGTAATGAAAAACTGTTTTTT

D: TRBD1
V: TRBV7-2
J: TRBJ2-1
size: -
CDR3: CASSTQGGPYNEQFF
DNA: TGTGCCAGCAGCACACAAGGGGGCCCCTACAATGAGCAGTTCTTC

D: -
V: TRBV30
J: TRBJ1-2
size: -
CDR3: CAWSGGEDGYTF
DNA: TGTGCCTGGAGCGGAGGGGAAGACGGCTACACCTTC

D: -
V: TRBV7-2
J: TRBJ1-5
size: -
CDR3: CASGAGANSNQPQHF
DNA: TGTGCCAGTGGTGCAGGGGCAAATAGCAATCAGCCCCAGCATTTT

D: -
V: TRBV6-6
J: TRBJ1-3
size: -
CDR3: CASSLATAGNTIYF
DNA: TGTGCCAGCAGCCTCGCTACCGCTGGAAACACCATATATTTT